One sample yielded the 10 T cell receptor beta chains listed below, sequenced in a study of blood T cell repertoires in COVID-19 (dated by TCRdb to the early 2020s). Library construction relied on the immunoSEQ multiplex PCR assay. The source is immuneACCESS, and TCRdb retained only in-frame sequences with V and J called. Part of the clones is not carried over; for the studies checked, unresolved V genes explain less than half of this, and the remainder is unexplained. The sample table lists a few hundred thousand clones, 80% to 85% of them with a count of one. Roughly 10% of the sample goes to the ten largest clones. The sequencing input was peripheral blood. The receptors originated from a woman at least 80 years old with COVID-19, enrolled during active disease.

The chain uses TRBV30 and TRBJ1-4; D possibly corresponds to TRBD1 (5 bases). Looked up from germline, CDR1 is GTSNPN and CDR2 is SVGIG (reference sequence). CDR3 length equals 15 residues. V was cut by 2 bases and J by 6 bases, with 16 bases left in between. The CDR3 region is CAWSRTGTADEKLFF. As DNA, the CDR3 is TGTGCCTGGAGTCGAACCGGGACTGCGGATGAAAAACTGTTTTTT.

The chain uses TRBV5-1 and TRBJ2-7; 10 bases map to TRBD2. The germline CDR1 and CDR2 sequences are SGHRS and YFSETQ. The CDR3 has 16 amino acids. J was trimmed by 4 bases and V by 0 bases; bases with no gene match: 7. This chain's CDR3 is CASSLGSGGAVYEQYV. CDR3 nucleotides: TGCGCCAGCAGCTTGGGAAGCGGGGGGGCCGTTTACGAGCAGTACGTC.

The CDR3: CASSPSSNAAYNEQFF. The CDR3 DNA is TGTGCCAGCAGCCCGTCCTCCAATGCGGCCTACAATGAGCAGTTCTTC. The chain recombines TRBV3-1 (or the pseudogene TRBV3-2) with TRBJ2-1, with no clear D. This CDR3 spans 16 amino acids. V was shortened by 4 bases and J by 2 bases, with 15 bases between the two germline ends. Germline V gene sequence: CDR1 LGHDT, CDR2 YNNKEL (reference sequence).

This chain joins TRBV7-2 and TRBJ2-2; TRBD1 matches 7 bases. Looked up from germline, CDR1 is SGHTA and CDR2 is FQGNSA. This CDR3 has 13 residues. V lost 4 bases and J lost 11; bases outside the gene matches: 7. Here the CDR3 DNA reads TGTGCCAGCAGCTACCCGACAGGGCGCGAGCTGTTTTTT. Translating it yields CASSYPTGRELFF.

The V call is TRBV2, the J call TRBJ1-1; D unclear. V lost 7 bases, J lost 6 bases, and 15 bases lay in between. The CDR3 extends over 13 amino acids. Germline values: CDR1 SNHLY, CDR2 FYNNEI. The CDR3 loop is CASNINWAAEAFF. CDR3 coding DNA: TGTGCCAGCAACATAAATTGGGCAGCTGAAGCTTTCTTT.

The chain carries TRBV7-2 and TRBJ2-3, with a tentative D call TRBD1 (6 bases). This CDR3 is built from 16 residues. V lost 2 bases, J lost 0 bases, and 12 bases lay in between. From germline, CDR1 is SGHTA and CDR2 FQGNSA. CDR3 sequence: CASSLNRAPSTDTQYF. DNA of the CDR3: TGTGCCAGCAGCTTAAACAGGGCCCCGAGCACAGATACGCAGTATTTT.

This sequence joins TRBV25-1 and TRBJ2-5; 8 bases match TRBD2. The V segment lost 3 bases and the J segment 2 bases; nucleotides outside the gene matches: 11. The germline gives CDR1 MGHDK, CDR2 SYGVNS. This CDR3 comprises 17 residues. CDR3 in DNA: TGTGCCAGCAGTGATGCCCACGTAGCGGGATTACAAGAGACCCAGTACTTC. It specifies CASSDAHVAGLQETQYF.

The genes are TRBV21-1 and TRBJ2-7; TRBD2, the table's D call, lacks a check against the DNA. TRBV21-1 is recorded as a pseudogene. This CDR3 has 13 amino acids. The CDR3 reads CASSKSGLGEQYF. CDR3 coding DNA: TGTGCCAGCAGCAAAAGCGGGCTAGGGGAGCAGTACTTC.

This clone showed up just a few times. The chain employs TRBV7-8 and TRBJ2-7; a possible D gene is TRBD1 (6 bases). CDR1 and CDR2 (germline): SGHVS, FQNEAQ. The germline V and J ends were trimmed by 3 bases and 2 bases, with 14 bases remaining between them. The length of the CDR3 is 15 residues. For the CDR3, the DNA is TGTGCCAGCAGCTTGGCATCCGGGACAACCTACGAGCAGTACTTC. Translating gives CASSLASGTTYEQYF.

The V call is TRBV18, the J call TRBJ1-4, with D possibly TRBD1 on 6 matching bases. CDR1 and CDR2 (germline): KGHSH, LQKENI. This CDR3 is built from 18 residues. Trimming took off 3 bases at V and 0 bases at J, with 17 bases between the two ends. CDR3 protein: CASSPSQGLVATNEKLFF. The CDR3 coding sequence is TGTGCCAGCTCACCGTCGCAGGGGTTAGTTGCAACTAATGAAAAACTGTTTTTT.